A selection of T cell receptor beta chains follows, all from one sample in a study of CD8+ T cells in alopecia areata. Assay: immunoSEQ multiplex PCR; the TCRdb copy retains only in-frame clones and omits some. The profile covers about 110,000 clones, with roughly 55% appearing a single time and 20% to 25% taken by the ten largest. The sample comprised NKG2D-low CD8+ T cells sorted from blood. All receptors come from a human donor with alopecia areata. Both conserved end residues are part of each CDR3. The D gene is left open where the match is weak. Rows give clone size only sometimes, using once, few, many, or a class for an expanded clone.

cdr3_aa cdr3_nt d_call j_call v_call clone_size
CASRGDGLYYEQYF TGTGCCAGCAGAGGGGACGGATTGTACTACGAGCAGTACTTC - TRBJ2-7 TRBV27 -
CASSSSSGDTQYF TGTGCCAGCAGCTCATCCTCGGGAGATACGCAGTATTTT - TRBJ2-3 TRBV11-2 -
CASSPWTSGSSYTQYF TGTGCCAGTAGTCCATGGACTAGCGGGAGCTCTTATACGCAGTATTTT TRBD2 TRBJ2-3 TRBV19 -
CASSYSAQILSYEQYF TGTGCCAGCAGTTACTCGGCACAAATCCTCTCCTACGAGCAGTACTTC - TRBJ2-7 TRBV6-5 few
CASSLNPGASYEQYF TGTGCCAGCAGCTTGAATCCGGGGGCCTCCTACGAGCAGTACTTC - TRBJ2-7 TRBV5-4 few
CARTGAFTDTQYF TGTGCCAGGACAGGGGCCTTCACAGATACGCAGTATTTT TRBD1 TRBJ2-3 TRBV2 -
CSVIPGSSQAFF TGCAGCGTGATCCCGGGATCGTCTCAAGCTTTCTTT - TRBJ1-1 TRBV29-1 -
CAWSGSGRHNEQFF TGTGCCTGGAGTGGTAGCGGGAGGCACAATGAGCAGTTCTTC TRBD2 TRBJ2-1 TRBV30 few
CSVDNGAQDYEQYF TGCAGCGTTGATAATGGGGCTCAGGACTACGAGCAGTACTTC - TRBJ2-7 TRBV29-1 -
CASSQDPGGYTF TGCGCCAGCAGCCAAGATCCGGGTGGCTACACCTTC - TRBJ1-2 TRBV4-1 -
CASSLAYNEQFF TGTGCCAGCAGCTTGGCATACAATGAGCAGTTCTTC - TRBJ2-1 TRBV5-6 few
CASSFRDRGYDEQFF TGTGCCAGCAGCTTCCGGGACAGGGGGTACGATGAGCAGTTCTTC TRBD1 TRBJ2-1 TRBV11-1 -
CASSHEQGFHYGYTF TGTGCCAGCAGCCATGAACAGGGCTTCCATTATGGCTACACCTTC - TRBJ1-2 TRBV7-2 -
CASSVGELQFF TGTGCCAGCAGCGTCGGGGAGTTGCAGTTCTTC - TRBJ2-1 TRBV9 few
CASRDRSTPNTGELFF TGTGCCAGCAGGGACAGGTCAACTCCGAACACCGGGGAGCTGTTTTTT TRBD1 TRBJ2-2 TRBV28 -
CSVVPPRELLRDTQYF TGCAGCGTTGTTCCCCCCCGGGAGTTATTACGGGATACGCAGTATTTT - TRBJ2-3 TRBV29-1 few
CASSFATARYEQYF TGTGCCAGCAGTTTCGCGACGGCACGCTACGAGCAGTACTTC - TRBJ2-7 TRBV27 -
CASGVDWEGNTEAFF TGTGCCAGTGGGGTCGATTGGGAGGGGAACACTGAAGCTTTCTTT - TRBJ1-1 TRBV2 -
CASSGSGANVLTF TGTGCCAGCAGTGGCTCTGGGGCCAACGTCCTGACTTTC - TRBJ2-6 TRBV7-9 -
CASSHTDRDTEAFF TGCGCCAGCAGCCATACTGACAGGGACACTGAAGCTTTCTTT TRBD1 TRBJ1-1 TRBV4-1 -
CASSQVGFSYNEQFF TGTGCCAGCAGCCAAGTGGGGTTCTCCTACAATGAGCAGTTCTTC - TRBJ2-1 TRBV7-2 -
CASSEGGNEQFF TGTGCCAGCAGTGAAGGGGGCAATGAGCAGTTCTTC - TRBJ2-1 TRBV25-1 -
CASSPRRGDTEAFF TGTGCCAGCAGCCCCAGGCGGGGGGACACTGAAGCTTTCTTT - TRBJ1-1 TRBV7-6 -
CASSSPGQGHEKLFF TGCGCCAGCAGCTCTCCGGGACAGGGTCATGAAAAACTGTTTTTT TRBD1 TRBJ1-4 TRBV5-1 many
CASSFLGQEGAFF TGTGCCAGCAGTTTTCTCGGACAGGAGGGAGCTTTCTTT TRBD1 TRBJ1-1 TRBV27 -
CASSRLGGNTEAFF TGTGCCAGCAGCCGGCTCGGTGGGAACACTGAAGCTTTCTTT - TRBJ1-1 TRBV13 -
CASSPSGRVNEQFF TGTGCCAGCAGCCCTAGCGGGAGGGTCAATGAGCAGTTCTTC TRBD2 TRBJ2-1 TRBV7-9 -
CASSVAAGGTDTQYF TGTGCCAGCAGCGTAGCAGCGGGAGGCACAGATACGCAGTATTTT TRBD2 TRBJ2-3 TRBV9 -
CASRRTSAGELFF TGCGCCAGCAGAAGGACTAGCGCCGGGGAGCTGTTTTTT TRBD2 TRBJ2-2 TRBV23-1 -
CASKGPGAGVGNEQFF TGCGCCAGCAAGGGCCCCGGGGCGGGAGTTGGGAATGAGCAGTTCTTC TRBD2 TRBJ2-1 TRBV5-1 -
CSVTQGSSLEQYF TGCAGCGTGACACAGGGCTCTAGCCTCGAGCAGTACTTC - TRBJ2-7 TRBV29-1 -
CASVADLGVEEQYF TGTGCCAGCGTCGCGGACCTCGGGGTTGAAGAGCAGTACTTC - TRBJ2-7 TRBV2 few
CASSPDRGRVYEQYF TGTGCCAGCAGTCCCGACAGGGGGCGGGTGTACGAGCAGTACTTC TRBD1 TRBJ2-7 TRBV6-6 -
CASSLTSSGKETQYF TGTGCCAGCAGTTTAACATCTAGCGGGAAAGAGACCCAGTACTTC TRBD2 TRBJ2-5 TRBV28 -
CASSLAGAYNEQFF TGTGCCAGCAGCCTAGCGGGAGCCTACAATGAGCAGTTCTTC TRBD2 TRBJ2-1 TRBV28 -
CASSLVGSQETQYF TGTGCCAGCAGCTTAGTAGGCTCCCAAGAGACCCAGTACTTC - TRBJ2-5 TRBV7-3 few
CASSSTGQGADYGYTF TGTGCCAGCAGCTCGACAGGGCAGGGGGCGGACTATGGCTACACCTTC TRBD1 TRBJ1-2 TRBV7-9 -
CASSLADFDIQYF TGTGCCAGCAGCTTAGCGGATTTCGACATTCAGTACTTC - TRBJ2-4 TRBV13 few
CASSQVSGRPYEETQYF TGTGCCAGCAGCCAAGTATCGGGGAGGCCCTACGAAGAGACCCAGTACTTC - TRBJ2-5 TRBV14 few
CAWREGQGITEAFF TGTGCCTGGAGGGAAGGACAGGGTATCACTGAAGCTTTCTTT TRBD1 TRBJ1-1 TRBV30 -
CASSYQEGRPLGNEQFF TGCGCCAGCAGCTACCAAGAGGGCCGTCCACTGGGGAATGAGCAGTTCTTC - TRBJ2-1 TRBV4-1 once
CASSSGTGVGQPQHF TGTGCCAGCAGTTCGGGGACAGGGGTAGGTCAGCCCCAGCATTTT TRBD1 TRBJ1-5 TRBV28 -
CASSSTGTSGRAGLTDTQYF TGTGCCAGCAGCTCCACCGGGACTAGCGGGAGGGCCGGACTCACAGATACGCAGTATTTT TRBD2 TRBJ2-3 TRBV2 -
CATSRVPPLQSEQYF TGTGCCACCAGCAGAGTTCCTCCCCTTCAGTCAGAGCAGTACTTC - TRBJ2-7 TRBV15 -
CASSLGLAETNTGELFF TGTGCCAGCAGCCTTGGGCTAGCGGAGACGAACACCGGGGAGCTGTTTTTT TRBD2 TRBJ2-2 TRBV5-4 -
CASSLGGYRVDYGYTF TGTGCCAGCAGCTTGGGGGGATACAGGGTCGACTATGGCTACACCTTC - TRBJ1-2 TRBV5-6 -
CSVEERGGRETQYF TGCAGCGTTGAAGAGCGGGGGGGAAGAGAGACCCAGTACTTC TRBD2 TRBJ2-5 TRBV29-1 -
CASSYGTGMKSYEQYF TGCGCCAGCAGCTACGGGACAGGAATGAAGTCCTACGAGCAGTACTTC TRBD1 TRBJ2-7 TRBV5-1 few
CASSSSYYEQYF TGTGCCAGCAGCTCTAGCTACTACGAGCAGTACTTC - TRBJ2-7 TRBV7-3 -
CASSSGDYGYTF TGTGCCAGCAGCTCAGGGGACTATGGCTACACCTTC - TRBJ1-2 TRBV5-6 -
CSVTTGDLFYGYTF TGCAGCGTTACCACAGGGGACCTATTTTATGGCTACACCTTC TRBD1 TRBJ1-2 TRBV29-1 -
CASSSTSGSSYEQYF TGTGCCAGCAGCTCAACTAGCGGAAGCTCCTACGAGCAGTACTTC TRBD2 TRBJ2-7 TRBV2 -
CASRDRTPNPYNEQFF TGTGCCAGCAGAGACCGGACGCCGAACCCCTACAATGAGCAGTTCTTC - TRBJ2-1 TRBV2 -
CASKAFVSGEKLFF TGTGCCAGCAAGGCATTCGTTTCGGGTGAAAAACTGTTTTTT - TRBJ1-4 TRBV2 -
CASSLPGTANTEAFF TGTGCCAGCAGCCTACCCGGGACAGCGAACACTGAAGCTTTCTTT TRBD1 TRBJ1-1 TRBV7-9 -
CASSLADTGELFF TGCGCCAGCAGCTTGGCGGACACCGGGGAGCTGTTTTTT - TRBJ2-2 TRBV5-1 few
CASSLDPGYEQYF TGTGCCAGCAGCTTAGATCCGGGATACGAGCAGTACTTC - TRBJ2-7 TRBV11-2 -
CARGSGTGTYEQYF TGTGCCAGGGGTTCCGGGACAGGGACTTACGAGCAGTACTTC TRBD1 TRBJ2-7 TRBV19 -
CASSLLTGELFF TGTGCCAGCAGCTTACTAACCGGGGAGCTGTTTTTT - TRBJ2-2 TRBV13 -
CATSLDSDTDTQYF TGTGCCACCAGCCTAGACAGCGACACAGATACGCAGTATTTT - TRBJ2-3 TRBV15 -